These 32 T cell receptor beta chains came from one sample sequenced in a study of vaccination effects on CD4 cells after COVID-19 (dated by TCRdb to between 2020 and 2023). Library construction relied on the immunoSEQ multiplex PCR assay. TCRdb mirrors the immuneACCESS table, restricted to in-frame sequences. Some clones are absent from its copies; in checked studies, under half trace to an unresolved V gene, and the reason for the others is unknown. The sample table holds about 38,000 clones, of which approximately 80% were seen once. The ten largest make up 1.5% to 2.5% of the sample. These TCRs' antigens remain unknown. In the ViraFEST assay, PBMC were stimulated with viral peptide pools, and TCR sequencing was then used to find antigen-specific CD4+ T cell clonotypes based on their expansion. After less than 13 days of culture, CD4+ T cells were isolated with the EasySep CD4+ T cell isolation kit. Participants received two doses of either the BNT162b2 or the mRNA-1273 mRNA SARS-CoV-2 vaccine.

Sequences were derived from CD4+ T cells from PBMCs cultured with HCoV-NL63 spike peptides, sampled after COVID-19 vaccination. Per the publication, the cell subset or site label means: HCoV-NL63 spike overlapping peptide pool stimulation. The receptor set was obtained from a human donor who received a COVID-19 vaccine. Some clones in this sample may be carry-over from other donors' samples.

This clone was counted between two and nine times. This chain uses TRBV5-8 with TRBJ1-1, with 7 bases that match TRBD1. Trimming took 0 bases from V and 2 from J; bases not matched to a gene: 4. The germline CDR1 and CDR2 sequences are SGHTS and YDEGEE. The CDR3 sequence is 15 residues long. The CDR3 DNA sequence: TGTGCCAGCAGCTTGGGAGGGACAGCAAACACTGAAGCTTTCTTT. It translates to CASSLGGTANTEAFF.

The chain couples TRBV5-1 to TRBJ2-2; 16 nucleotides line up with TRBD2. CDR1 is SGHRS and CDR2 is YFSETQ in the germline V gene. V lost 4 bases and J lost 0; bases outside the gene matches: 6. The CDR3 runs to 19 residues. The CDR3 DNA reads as TGCGCCAGCAGCATCACCGGGACTAGCGGGGGGGCGAACACCGGGGAGCTGTTTTTT. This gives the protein CASSITGTSGGANTGELFF. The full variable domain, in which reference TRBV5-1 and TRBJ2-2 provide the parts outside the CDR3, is KAGVTQTPRYLIKTRGQQVTLSCSPISGHRSVSWYQQTPGQGLQFLFEYFSETQRNKGNFPGRFSGRQFSNSRSEMNVSTLELGDSALYLCASSITGTSGGANTGELFFGEGSRLTVL.

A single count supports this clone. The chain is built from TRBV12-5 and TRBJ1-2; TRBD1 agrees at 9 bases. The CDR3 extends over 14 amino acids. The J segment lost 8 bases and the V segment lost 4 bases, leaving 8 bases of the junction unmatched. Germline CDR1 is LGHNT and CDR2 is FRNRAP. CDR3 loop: CASGSQGQGGGYTF. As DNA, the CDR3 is TGTGCTAGTGGTTCTCAGGGACAGGGCGGGGGCTACACCTTC.

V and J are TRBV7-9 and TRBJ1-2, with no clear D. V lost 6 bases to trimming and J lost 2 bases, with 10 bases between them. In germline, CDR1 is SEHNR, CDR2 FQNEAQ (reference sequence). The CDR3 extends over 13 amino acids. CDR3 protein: CASRSSGNYGYTF. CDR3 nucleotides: TGTGCCAGCAGATCGTCCGGGAACTATGGCTACACCTTC.

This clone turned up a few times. The CDR3 protein is CARSLDPPYGYTF. The CDR3 DNA reads TGTGCCAGAAGCTTGGACCCGCCCTATGGCTACACCTTC. The chain couples TRBV5-3 to TRBJ1-2; D gene uncertain. TRBV5-3 counts as an open reading frame of uncertain function. The V and J ends lost 0 bases and 4 bases respectively, with 7 bases between them. The CDR3 extends over 13 amino acids.

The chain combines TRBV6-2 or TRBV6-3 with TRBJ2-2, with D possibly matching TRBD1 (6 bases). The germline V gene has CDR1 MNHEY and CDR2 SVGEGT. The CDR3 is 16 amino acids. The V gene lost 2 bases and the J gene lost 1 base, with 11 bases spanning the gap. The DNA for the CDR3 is TGTGCCAGCAGTTACGTGGGGGCGCAGAACACCGGGGAGCTGTTTTTT. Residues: CASSYVGAQNTGELFF.

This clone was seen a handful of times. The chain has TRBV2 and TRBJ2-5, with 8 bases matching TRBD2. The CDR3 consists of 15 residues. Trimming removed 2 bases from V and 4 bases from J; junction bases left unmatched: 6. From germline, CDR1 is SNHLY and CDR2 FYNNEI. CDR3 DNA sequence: TGTGCCAGCAGTGAAAGCGGGGGCGGGGGAGAGACCCAGTACTTC. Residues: CASSESGGGGETQYF.

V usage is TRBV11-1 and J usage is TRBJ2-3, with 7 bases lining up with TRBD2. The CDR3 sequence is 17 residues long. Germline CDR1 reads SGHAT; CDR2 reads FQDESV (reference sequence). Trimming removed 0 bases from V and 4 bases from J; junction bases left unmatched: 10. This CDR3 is CASSLAGGSGSSDTQYF. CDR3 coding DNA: TGTGCCAGCAGCTTAGCGGGGGGTAGCGGGTCTTCAGATACGCAGTATTTT.

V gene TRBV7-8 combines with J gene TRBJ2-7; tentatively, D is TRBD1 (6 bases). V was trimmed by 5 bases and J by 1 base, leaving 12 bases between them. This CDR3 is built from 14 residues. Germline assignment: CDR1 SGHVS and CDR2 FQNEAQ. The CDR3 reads CASSRQEGSYEQYV. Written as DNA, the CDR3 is TGTGCCAGCAGCAGACAGGAAGGGTCCTACGAGCAGTACGTC.

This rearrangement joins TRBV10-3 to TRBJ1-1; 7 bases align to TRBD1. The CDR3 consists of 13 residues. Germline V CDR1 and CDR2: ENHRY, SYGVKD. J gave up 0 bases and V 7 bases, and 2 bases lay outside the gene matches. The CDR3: CAINGQVNTEAFF. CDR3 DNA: TGTGCCATCAATGGACAGGTGAACACTGAAGCTTTCTTT.

CDR3: CASSIWGQTNSGNTIYF. CDR3 sequence (DNA): TGTGCCAGTAGTATCTGGGGACAGACCAACTCTGGAAACACCATATATTTT. The chain uses TRBV19 and TRBJ1-3; TRBD1 agrees at 7 bases. V was pared by 3 bases and J by 0 bases, with 8 bases of the junction left unmatched. The length of the CDR3 is 17 residues. The germline gives CDR1 LNHDA, CDR2 SQIVND (reference sequence).

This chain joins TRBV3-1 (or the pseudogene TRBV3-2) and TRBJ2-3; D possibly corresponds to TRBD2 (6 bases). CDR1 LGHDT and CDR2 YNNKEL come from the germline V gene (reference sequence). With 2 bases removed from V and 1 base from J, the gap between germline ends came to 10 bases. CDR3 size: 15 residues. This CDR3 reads CASSQLASGTDTQYF. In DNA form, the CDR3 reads TGTGCCAGCAGCCAACTGGCTAGCGGCACAGATACGCAGTATTTT.

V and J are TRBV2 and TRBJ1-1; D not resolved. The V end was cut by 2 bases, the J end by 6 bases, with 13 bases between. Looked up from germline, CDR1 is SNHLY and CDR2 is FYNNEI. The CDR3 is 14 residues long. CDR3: CASSEPGDGAEAFF. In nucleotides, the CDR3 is TGTGCCAGCAGTGAACCCGGGGATGGGGCTGAAGCTTTCTTT.

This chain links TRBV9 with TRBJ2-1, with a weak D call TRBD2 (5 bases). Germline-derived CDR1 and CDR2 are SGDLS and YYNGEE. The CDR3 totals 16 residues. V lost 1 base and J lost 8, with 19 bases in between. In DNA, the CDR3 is TGTGCCAGCAGCGTAAGCCTGGGGAGTGCTTTGGATGAGCAGTTCTTC. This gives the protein CASSVSLGSALDEQFF.

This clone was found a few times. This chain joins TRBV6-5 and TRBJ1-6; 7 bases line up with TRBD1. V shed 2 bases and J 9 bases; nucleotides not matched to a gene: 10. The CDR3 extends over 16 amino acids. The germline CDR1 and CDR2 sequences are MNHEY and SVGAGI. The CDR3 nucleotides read TGTGCCAGCAGTTACGGGGCGACAGGGAAGGGTTCACCCCTCCACTTT. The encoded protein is CASSYGATGKGSPLHF.

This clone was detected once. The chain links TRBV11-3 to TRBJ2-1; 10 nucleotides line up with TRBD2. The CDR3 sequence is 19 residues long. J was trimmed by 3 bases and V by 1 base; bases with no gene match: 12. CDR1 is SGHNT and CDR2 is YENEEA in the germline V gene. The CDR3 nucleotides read TGTGCCAGCAGCTTAGGACTATGGAGCGGGGGGGACAACTACAATGAGCAGTTCTTC. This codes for CASSLGLWSGGDNYNEQFF. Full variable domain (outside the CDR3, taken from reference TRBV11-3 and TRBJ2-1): EAGVVQSPRYKIIEKKQPVAFWCNPISGHNTLYWYLQNLGQGPELLIRYENEEAVDDSQLPKDRFSAERLKGVDSTLKIQPAELGDSAVYLCASSLGLWSGGDNYNEQFFGPGTRLTVL.

In nucleotides, the CDR3 is TGTGCCAGCAGCTACCTCTCCGGGACAGAGTATGGCTACACCTTC. It codes for CASSYLSGTEYGYTF. This chain links TRBV7-8 with TRBJ1-2; 7 positions agree with TRBD1. The germline gives CDR1 SGHVS, CDR2 FQNEAQ. The CDR3 consists of 15 residues. With V trimmed by 4 bases and J by 5 bases, 10 bases remained unmatched.

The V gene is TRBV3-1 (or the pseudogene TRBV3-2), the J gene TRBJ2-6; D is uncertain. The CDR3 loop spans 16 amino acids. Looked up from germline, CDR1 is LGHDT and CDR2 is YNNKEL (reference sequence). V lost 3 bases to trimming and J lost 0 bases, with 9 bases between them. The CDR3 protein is CASSQRPGSGANVLTF. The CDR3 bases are TGTGCCAGCAGCCAGCGACCGGGCTCTGGGGCCAACGTCCTGACTTTC.

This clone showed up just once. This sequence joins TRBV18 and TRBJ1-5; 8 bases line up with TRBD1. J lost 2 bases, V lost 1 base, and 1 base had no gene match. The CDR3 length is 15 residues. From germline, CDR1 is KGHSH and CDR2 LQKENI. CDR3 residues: CASSPQTGGNQPQHF. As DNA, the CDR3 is TGTGCCAGCTCACCACAGACAGGGGGCAATCAGCCCCAGCATTTT. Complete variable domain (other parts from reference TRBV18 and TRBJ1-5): NAGVMQNPRHLVRRRGQEARLRCSPMKGHSHVYWYRQLPEEGLKFMVYLQKENIIDESGMPKERFSAEFPKEGPSILRIQQVVRGDSAAYFCASSPQTGGNQPQHFGDGTRLSIL.

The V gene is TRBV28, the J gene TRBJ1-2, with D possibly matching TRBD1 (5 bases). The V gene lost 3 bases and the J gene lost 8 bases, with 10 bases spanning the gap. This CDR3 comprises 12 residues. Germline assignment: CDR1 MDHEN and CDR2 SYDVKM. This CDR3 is CASSLWGRGYTF. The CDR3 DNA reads TGTGCCAGCAGTTTGTGGGGCAGGGGCTACACCTTC.

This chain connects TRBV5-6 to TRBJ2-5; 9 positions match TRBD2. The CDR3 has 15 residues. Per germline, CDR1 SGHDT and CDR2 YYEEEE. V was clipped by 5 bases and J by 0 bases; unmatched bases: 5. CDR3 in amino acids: CASRVSGGNQETQYF. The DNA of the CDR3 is TGTGCCAGCAGGGTGAGCGGGGGGAACCAAGAGACCCAGTACTTC. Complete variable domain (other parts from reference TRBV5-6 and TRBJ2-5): DAGVTQSPTHLIKTRGQQVTLRCSPKSGHDTVSWYQQALGQGPQFIFQYYEEEERQRGNFPDRFSGHQFPNYSSELNVNALLLGDSALYLCASRVSGGNQETQYFGPGTRLLVL.

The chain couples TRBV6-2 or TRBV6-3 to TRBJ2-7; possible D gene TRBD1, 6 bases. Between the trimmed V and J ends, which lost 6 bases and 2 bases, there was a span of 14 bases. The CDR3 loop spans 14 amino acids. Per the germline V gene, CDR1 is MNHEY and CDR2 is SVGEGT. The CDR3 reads CASSIRDIAYEQYV. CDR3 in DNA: TGTGCCAGCAGCATCCGGGACATAGCCTACGAGCAGTACGTC.

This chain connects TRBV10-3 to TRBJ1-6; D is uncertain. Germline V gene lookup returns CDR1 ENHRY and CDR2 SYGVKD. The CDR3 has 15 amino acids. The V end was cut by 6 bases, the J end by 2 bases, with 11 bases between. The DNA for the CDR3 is TGTGCCATCAGCGCTCGTGATCCCTATAATTCACCCCTCCACTTT. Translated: CAISARDPYNSPLHF.

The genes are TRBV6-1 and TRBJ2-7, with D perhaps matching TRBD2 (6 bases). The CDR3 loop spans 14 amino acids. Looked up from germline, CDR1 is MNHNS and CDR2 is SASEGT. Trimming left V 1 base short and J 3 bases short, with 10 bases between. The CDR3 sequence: CASSEEGLNYEQYV. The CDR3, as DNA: TGTGCCAGCAGTGAAGAGGGACTGAACTACGAGCAGTACGTC.

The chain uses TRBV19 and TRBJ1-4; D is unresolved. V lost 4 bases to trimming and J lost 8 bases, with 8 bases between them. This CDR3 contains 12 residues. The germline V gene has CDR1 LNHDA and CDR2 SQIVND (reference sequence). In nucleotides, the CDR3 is TGTGCCAGTAGTAAATATGAGGAAAAACTGTTTTTT. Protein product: CASSKYEEKLFF.

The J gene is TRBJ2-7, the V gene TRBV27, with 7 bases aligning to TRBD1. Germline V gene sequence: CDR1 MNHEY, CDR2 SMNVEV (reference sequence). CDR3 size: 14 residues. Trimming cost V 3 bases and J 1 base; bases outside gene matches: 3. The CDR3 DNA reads TGTGCCAGCAGTTTGACCAGGGGGTCCTACGAGCAGTACGTC. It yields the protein CASSLTRGSYEQYV.

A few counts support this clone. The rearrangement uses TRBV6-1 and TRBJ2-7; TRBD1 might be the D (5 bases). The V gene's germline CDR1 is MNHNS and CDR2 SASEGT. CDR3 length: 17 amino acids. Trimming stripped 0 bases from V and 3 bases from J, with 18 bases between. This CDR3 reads CASSEAVLSQGIYEQYV. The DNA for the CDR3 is TGTGCCAGCAGTGAAGCCGTTTTATCGCAGGGTATCTACGAGCAGTACGTC.

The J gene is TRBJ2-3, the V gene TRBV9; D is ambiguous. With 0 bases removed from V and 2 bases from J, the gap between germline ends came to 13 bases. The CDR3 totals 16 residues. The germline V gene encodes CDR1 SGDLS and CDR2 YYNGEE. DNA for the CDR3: TGTGCCAGCAGCGTAGGGCGAGGACGAAACACAGATACGCAGTATTTT. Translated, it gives CASSVGRGRNTDTQYF.

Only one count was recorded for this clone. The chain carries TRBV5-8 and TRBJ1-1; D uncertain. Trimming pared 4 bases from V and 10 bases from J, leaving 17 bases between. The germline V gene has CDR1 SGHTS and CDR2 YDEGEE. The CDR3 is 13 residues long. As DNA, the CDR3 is TGTGCCAGCAGCCCGGACCCCGAGGTGAGAGCTTTCTTT. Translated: CASSPDPEVRAFF.

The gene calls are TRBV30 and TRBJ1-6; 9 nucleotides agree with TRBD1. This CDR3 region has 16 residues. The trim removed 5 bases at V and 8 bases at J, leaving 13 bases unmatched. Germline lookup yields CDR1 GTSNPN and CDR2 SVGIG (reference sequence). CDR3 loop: CAWSRTPDRGYSPLHF. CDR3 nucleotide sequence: TGTGCCTGGTCAAGGACACCGGACAGGGGTTATTCACCCCTCCACTTT.

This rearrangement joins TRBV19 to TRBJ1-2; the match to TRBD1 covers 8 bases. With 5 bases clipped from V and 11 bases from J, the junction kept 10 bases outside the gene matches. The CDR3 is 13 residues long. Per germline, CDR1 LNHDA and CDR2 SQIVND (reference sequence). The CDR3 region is CASSRQGQGGYTF. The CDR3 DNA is TGTGCCAGTAGTCGCCAAGGACAGGGCGGATACACCTTC. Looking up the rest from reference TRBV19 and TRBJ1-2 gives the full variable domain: DGGITQSPKYLFRKEGQNVTLSCEQNLNHDAMYWYRQDPGQGLRLIYYSQIVNDFQKGDIAEGYSVSREKKESFPLTVTSAQKNPTAFYLCASSRQGQGGYTFGSGTRLTVV.

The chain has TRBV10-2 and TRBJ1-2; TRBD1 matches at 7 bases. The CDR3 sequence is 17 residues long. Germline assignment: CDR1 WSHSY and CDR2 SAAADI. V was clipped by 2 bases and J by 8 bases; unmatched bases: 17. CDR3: CASSETGTASLSQGYTF. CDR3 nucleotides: TGCGCCAGCAGTGAGACCGGGACAGCTTCCCTCAGTCAGGGCTACACCTTC.